The 11 T cell receptor beta chains in this list originate from one sample, sequenced in a study of blood T cell repertoires in COVID-19. Only in-frame clones appear in the TCRdb table, and some are missing; sequencing was by immunoSEQ multiplex PCR. The profile shows some 210,000 clones, about 86% of them singletons. Sequencing used peripheral blood. Receptor source: a man aged 50 to 60 with active or convalescent COVID-19.

The count of this clone is one. This chain links TRBV18 with TRBJ1-5; no clear D. Germline CDR1 reads KGHSH; CDR2 reads LQKENI. The V gene lost 8 bases and the J gene lost 1 base, with 12 bases spanning the gap. The CDR3 spans 14 residues. The chain's CDR3 is CASKNSGSNQPQHF. As DNA, the CDR3 is TGTGCCAGCAAGAATTCGGGGAGCAATCAGCCCCAGCATTTT.

This rearrangement joins TRBV28 to TRBJ1-1, with 10 bases matching TRBD1. CDR1 is MDHEN, CDR2 SYDVKM, per germline. The CDR3 contains 16 residues. V trimming: 5 bases; J trimming: 3 bases; junction bases outside the gene matches: 9. The CDR3 reads CASSLTRQGAYTEAFF. The CDR3 coding sequence is TGTGCCAGCAGTCTCACTCGACAGGGGGCCTACACTGAAGCTTTCTTT.

The rearrangement links TRBV19 to TRBJ1-2, with 7 nucleotides matching TRBD1. V was pared by 7 bases and J by 3 bases, with 8 bases of the junction left unmatched. Germline-derived CDR1 and CDR2 are LNHDA and SQIVND (reference sequence). The CDR3 length is 14 residues. The CDR3 region has the DNA TGTGCCAGTAAGACAGGCGGGACAGACTATGGCTACACCTTC. Its translation: CASKTGGTDYGYTF.

This rearrangement joins TRBV19 to TRBJ1-1, with 8 bases matching TRBD1. Trimming took 5 bases from V and 4 from J; bases not matched to a gene: 12. The CDR3 runs 16 residues. Germline CDR1 reads LNHDA; CDR2 reads SQIVND (reference sequence). Here the CDR3 DNA reads TGTGCCAGTAGTTACCGGCTACAGGGGGGGGTCACTGAAGCTTTCTTT. It encodes CASSYRLQGGVTEAFF.

The V and J genes are TRBV27 and TRBJ2-5, with a possible D match to TRBD2 (6 bases). Germline V gene lookup returns CDR1 MNHEY and CDR2 SMNVEV (reference sequence). Trimming left V 3 bases short and J 6 bases short, with 8 bases between. The length of the CDR3 is 12 residues. Here the CDR3 DNA reads TGTGCCAGCAGTTTCGGGGGACAGACCCAGTACTTC. This gives the protein CASSFGGQTQYF.

This chain uses TRBV6-6 with TRBJ2-7; 9 bases agree with TRBD2. The V gene's germline CDR1 is MNHNY and CDR2 SVGAGI (reference sequence). The junction had 13 bases not matched to a gene; V was cut back by 5 bases and J by 2 bases. The length of the CDR3 is 17 residues. CDR3 amino acids: CASSPPPATSGTYEQYF. DNA of the CDR3: TGTGCCAGCAGTCCCCCACCCGCGACTAGCGGAACCTACGAGCAGTACTTC.

The genes are TRBV7-2 and TRBJ1-3, with a tentative D call TRBD1 (5 bases). In germline, CDR1 is SGHTA, CDR2 FQGNSA. Deletions cut 1 base from V and 4 bases from J, with 11 bases between. The CDR3 length is 15 residues. CDR3 loop: CASSLGGGFGNTIYF. CDR3 in DNA: TGTGCCAGCAGCTTAGGGGGGGGATTCGGAAACACCATATATTTT.

V is TRBV6-1 and J is TRBJ2-3; D is possibly TRBD1 (5 bases). This CDR3 contains 15 residues. The ends were cut back, 1 base at V and 3 bases at J, with 11 bases in the middle. CDR1 and CDR2 from the germline V gene are MNHNS and SASEGT. The CDR3 is CASSEEGIGTDTQYF. CDR3 DNA sequence: TGTGCCAGCAGTGAAGAGGGGATAGGAACAGATACGCAGTATTTT.

V gene TRBV19 combines with J gene TRBJ1-2, with a weak D call TRBD1 (6 bases). Between the trimmed V and J ends, which lost 5 bases and 1 base, there was a span of 20 bases. Per the germline V gene, CDR1 is LNHDA and CDR2 is SQIVND (reference sequence). CDR3 length: 17 residues. The DNA of the CDR3 is TGTGCCAGTAGTGTTCCACAAAACAGGGCGTATAACTATGGCTACACCTTC. As protein: CASSVPQNRAYNYGYTF.

This clone was detected only once. The rearrangement joins TRBV19 to TRBJ1-4; no clear D gene. Germline V gene lookup returns CDR1 LNHDA and CDR2 SQIVND (reference sequence). The CDR3 length is 13 residues. V was clipped by 3 bases and J by 2 bases, with 4 bases between them. This CDR3 reads CASSILTNEKLFF. CDR3 nucleotides: TGTGCCAGTAGTATCCTTACTAATGAAAAACTGTTTTTT.

The rearrangement uses TRBV7-3 and TRBJ2-3; 8 nucleotides match TRBD2. The CDR3 loop spans 16 amino acids. The germline CDR1 and CDR2 sequences are SGHTA and FQGTGA. V trimming: 1 base; J trimming: 6 bases; junction bases outside the gene matches: 9. CDR3 region: CASSLKAGEGSDTQYF. The DNA of the CDR3 is TGTGCCAGCAGCTTAAAAGCGGGAGAGGGGTCGGATACGCAGTATTTT.